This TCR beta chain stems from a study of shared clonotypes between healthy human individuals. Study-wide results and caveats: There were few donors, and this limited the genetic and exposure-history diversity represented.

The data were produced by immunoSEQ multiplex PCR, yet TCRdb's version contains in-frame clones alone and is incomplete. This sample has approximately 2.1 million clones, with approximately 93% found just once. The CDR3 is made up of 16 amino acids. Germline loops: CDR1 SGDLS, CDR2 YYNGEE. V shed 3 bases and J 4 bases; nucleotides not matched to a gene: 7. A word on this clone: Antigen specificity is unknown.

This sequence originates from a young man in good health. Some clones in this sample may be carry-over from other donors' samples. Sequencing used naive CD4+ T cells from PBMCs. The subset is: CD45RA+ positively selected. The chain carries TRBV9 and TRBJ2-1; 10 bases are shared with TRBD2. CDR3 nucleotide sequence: TGTGCCAGCAGCGCCAAGCCTAGCGGGGGTTACAATGAGCAGTTCTTC. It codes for CASSAKPSGGYNEQFF.